This TCR beta chain was obtained from a study of blood T cell repertoires in COVID-19. Whole-study context: COVID-19 samples from acute and convalescent phases originated in the United States, Italy and Spain.

Trimming pared 5 bases from V and 3 bases from J, leaving 14 bases between. The CDR3 contains 15 residues. The V gene's germline CDR1 is MNHEY and CDR2 SVGEGT. Profiling relied on immunoSEQ multiplex PCR, and the TCRdb table lists in-frame clones only, not all of them. The repertoire holds 170,000 or so clones, with approximately 90% as singletons. The receptor was isolated from a man aged 18 to 29 who had recovered from COVID-19. The V gene is TRBV6-2 or TRBV6-3, the J gene TRBJ2-4; D call uncertain. The sample was peripheral blood. CDR3 sequence: CASSRLLVDKNIQYF. For the CDR3, the DNA is TGTGCCAGCAGTAGACTGCTAGTCGACAAAAACATTCAGTACTTC.